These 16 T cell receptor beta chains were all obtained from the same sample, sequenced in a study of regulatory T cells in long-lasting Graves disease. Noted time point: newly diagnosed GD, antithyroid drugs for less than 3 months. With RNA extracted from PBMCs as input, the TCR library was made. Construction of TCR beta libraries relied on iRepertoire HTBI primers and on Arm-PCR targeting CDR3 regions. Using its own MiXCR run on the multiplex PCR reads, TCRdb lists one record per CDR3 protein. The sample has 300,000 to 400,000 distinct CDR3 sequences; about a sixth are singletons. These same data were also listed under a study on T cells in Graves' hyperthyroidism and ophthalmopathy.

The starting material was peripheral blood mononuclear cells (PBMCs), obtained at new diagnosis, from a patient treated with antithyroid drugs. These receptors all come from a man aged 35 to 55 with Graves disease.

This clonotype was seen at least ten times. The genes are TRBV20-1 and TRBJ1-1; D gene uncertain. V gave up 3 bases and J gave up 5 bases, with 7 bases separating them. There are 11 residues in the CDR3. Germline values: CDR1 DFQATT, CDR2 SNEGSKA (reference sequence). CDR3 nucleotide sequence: TGCAGTGCTAGGGAACCTACTGAAGCTTTCTTT. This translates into CSAREPTEAFF.

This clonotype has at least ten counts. For the CDR3, the DNA is TGTGCCAGCAGTGGGCCTTTACCCCATCAGCCCCAGCATTTT. Protein sequence: CASSGPLPHQPQHF. This chain uses TRBV2 with TRBJ1-5; unclear D gene. Between the trimmed V and J ends, which lost 4 bases and 5 bases, there was a span of 12 bases. The CDR3 covers 14 residues. Germline CDR1 and CDR2: SNHLY and FYNNEI.

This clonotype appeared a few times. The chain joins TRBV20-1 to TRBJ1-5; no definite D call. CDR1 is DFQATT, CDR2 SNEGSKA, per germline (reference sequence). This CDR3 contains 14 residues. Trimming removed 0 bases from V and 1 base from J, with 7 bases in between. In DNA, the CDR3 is TGCAGTGCTAGAGATCGCAAGAGCAATCAGCCCCAGCATTTT. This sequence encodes CSARDRKSNQPQHF.

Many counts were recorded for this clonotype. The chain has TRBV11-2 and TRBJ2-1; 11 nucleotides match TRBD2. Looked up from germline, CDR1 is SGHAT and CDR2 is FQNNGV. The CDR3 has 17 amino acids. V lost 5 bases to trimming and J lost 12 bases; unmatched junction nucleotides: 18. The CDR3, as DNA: TGTGCCAGCAGCATCGCCCCCGGGACTAGCGGTGACTTTGCGCAGTTCTTC. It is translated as CASSIAPGTSGDFAQFF.

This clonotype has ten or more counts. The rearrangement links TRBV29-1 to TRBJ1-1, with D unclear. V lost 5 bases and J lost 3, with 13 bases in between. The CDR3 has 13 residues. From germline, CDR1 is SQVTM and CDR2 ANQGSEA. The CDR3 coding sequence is TGCAGCGTTCAAGGGTGGATGGACACTGAAGCTTTCTTT. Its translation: CSVQGWMDTEAFF.

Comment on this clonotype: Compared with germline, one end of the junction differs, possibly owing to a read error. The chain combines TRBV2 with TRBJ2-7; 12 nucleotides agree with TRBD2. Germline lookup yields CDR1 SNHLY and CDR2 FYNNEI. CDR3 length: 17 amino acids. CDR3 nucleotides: TGTGCCAGCACTGAACTAGCGGGGGGATCCAGCTCCTACGAGCAGTACTTC. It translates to CASTELAGGSSSYEQYF.

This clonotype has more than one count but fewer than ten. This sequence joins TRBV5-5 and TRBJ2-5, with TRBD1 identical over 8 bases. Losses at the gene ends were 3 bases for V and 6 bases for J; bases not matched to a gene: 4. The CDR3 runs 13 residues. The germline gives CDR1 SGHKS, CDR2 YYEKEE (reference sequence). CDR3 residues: CASSSGGAQTQYF. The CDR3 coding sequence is TGTGCCAGCAGCTCAGGGGGCGCACAGACCCAGTACTTC.

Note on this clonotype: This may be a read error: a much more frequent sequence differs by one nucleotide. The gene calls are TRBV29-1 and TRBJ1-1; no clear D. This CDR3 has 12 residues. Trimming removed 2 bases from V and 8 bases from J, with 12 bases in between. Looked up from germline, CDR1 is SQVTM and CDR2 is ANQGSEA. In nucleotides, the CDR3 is TGCAGCGTTGAATCTGTATCCTCCGAAGCTTTCTTT. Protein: CSVESVSSEAFF.

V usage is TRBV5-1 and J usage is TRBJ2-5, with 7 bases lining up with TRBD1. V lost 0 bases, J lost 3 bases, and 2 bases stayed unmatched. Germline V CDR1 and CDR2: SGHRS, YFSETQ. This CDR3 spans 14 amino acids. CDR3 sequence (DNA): TGCGCCAGCAGCTTGGCCGGGACAGAAGAGACCCAGTACTTC. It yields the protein CASSLAGTEETQYF.

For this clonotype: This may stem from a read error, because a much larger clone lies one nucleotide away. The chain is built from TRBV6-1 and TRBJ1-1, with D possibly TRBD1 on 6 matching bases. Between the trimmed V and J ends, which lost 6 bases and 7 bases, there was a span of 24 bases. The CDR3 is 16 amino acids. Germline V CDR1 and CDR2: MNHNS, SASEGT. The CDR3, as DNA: TGTGCCAGCAGCTGGCCGGGCAGGGGACGGGCAAATGAAGCTTTCTTT. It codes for CASSWPGRGRANEAFF.

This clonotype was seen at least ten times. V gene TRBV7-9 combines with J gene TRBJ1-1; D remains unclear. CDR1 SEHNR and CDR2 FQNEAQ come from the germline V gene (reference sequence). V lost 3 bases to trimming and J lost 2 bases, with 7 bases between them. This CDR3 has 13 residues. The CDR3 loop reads CASSFSGNTEAFF. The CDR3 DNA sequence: TGTGCCAGCAGCTTTTCGGGAAACACTGAAGCTTTCTTT.

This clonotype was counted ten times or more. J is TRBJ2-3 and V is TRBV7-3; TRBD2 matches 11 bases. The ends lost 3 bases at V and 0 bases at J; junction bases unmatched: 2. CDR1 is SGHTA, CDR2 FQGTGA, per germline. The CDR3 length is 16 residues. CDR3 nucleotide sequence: TGTGCCAGCAGCTTGTTAGCGGGGGGGAGCACAGATACGCAGTATTTT. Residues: CASSLLAGGSTDTQYF.

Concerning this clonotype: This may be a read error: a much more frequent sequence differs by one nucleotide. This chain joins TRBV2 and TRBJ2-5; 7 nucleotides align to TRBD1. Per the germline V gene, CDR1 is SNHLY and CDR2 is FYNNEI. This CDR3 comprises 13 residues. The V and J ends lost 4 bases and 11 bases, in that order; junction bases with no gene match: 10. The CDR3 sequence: CASSASTGYEQYF. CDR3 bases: TGTGCCAGCAGTGCCTCGACAGGGTATGAGCAGTACTTC.

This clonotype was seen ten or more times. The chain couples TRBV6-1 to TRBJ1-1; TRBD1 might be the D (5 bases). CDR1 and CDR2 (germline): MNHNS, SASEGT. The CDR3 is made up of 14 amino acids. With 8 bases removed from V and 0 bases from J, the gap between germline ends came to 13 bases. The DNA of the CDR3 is TGTGCCAGCGAAGAAGGGGCCCTGAACACTGAAGCTTTCTTT. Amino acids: CASEEGALNTEAFF.

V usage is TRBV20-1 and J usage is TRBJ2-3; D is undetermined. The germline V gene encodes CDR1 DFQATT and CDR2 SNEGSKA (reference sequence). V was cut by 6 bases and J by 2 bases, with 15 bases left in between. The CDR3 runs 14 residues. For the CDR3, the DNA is TGCAGTGCCGCTTCAGTTTTTACCACAGATACGCAGTATTTT. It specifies CSAASVFTTDTQYF.

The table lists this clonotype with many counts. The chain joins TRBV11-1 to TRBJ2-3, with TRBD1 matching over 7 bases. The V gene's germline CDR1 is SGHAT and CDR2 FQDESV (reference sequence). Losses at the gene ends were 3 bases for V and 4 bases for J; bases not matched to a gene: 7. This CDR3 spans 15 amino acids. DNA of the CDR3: TGTGCCAGCAGCTTCAGAGGGGGCGGAGCAGATACGCAGTATTTT. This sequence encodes CASSFRGGGADTQYF.